Below, 17 T cell receptor beta chains from the same sample are listed, as sequenced in a study of blood T cell repertoires in COVID-19. The data were produced by immunoSEQ multiplex PCR, yet TCRdb's version contains in-frame clones alone and is incomplete. The sample records 300,000 to 500,000 clones, approximately 90% being singletons. The sample was PBMCs or T cells enriched from blood (not recorded which). Receptor source: a woman in her twenties or thirties with acute COVID-19.

For the CDR3, the DNA is TGTGCCAGCAGCTTAACGGGGACACCATCTAATGAAAAACTGTTTTTT. It encodes CASSLTGTPSNEKLFF. The chain carries TRBV11-2 and TRBJ1-4; tentative D call: TRBD1 (6 bases). The CDR3 covers 16 residues. Germline V lookup: CDR1 SGHAT, CDR2 FQNNGV. V lost 2 bases to trimming and J lost 3 bases, with 13 bases between them. The full variable domain, its missing parts supplied by reference TRBV11-2 and TRBJ1-4, is EAGVAQSPRYKIIEKRQSVAFWCNPISGHATLYWYQQILGQGPKLLIQFQNNGVVDDSQLPKDRFSAERLKGVDSTLKIQPAKLEDSAVYLCASSLTGTPSNEKLFFGSGTQLSVL.

V is TRBV7-9 and J is TRBJ2-1; the match to TRBD2 covers 11 bases. CDR1 and CDR2 (germline): SEHNR, FQNEAQ (reference sequence). CDR3 size: 17 residues. The V and J ends lost 1 base and 10 bases, in that order; junction bases with no gene match: 12. The CDR3 DNA is TGTGCCAGCAGCTTAGAGAGAAGAGTAGCGGGGGGGCCGGAGCAGTTCTTC. This encodes CASSLERRVAGGPEQFF.

This chain uses TRBV19 with TRBJ1-2; weak D call: TRBD1 (6 bases). Germline V CDR1 and CDR2: LNHDA, SQIVND (reference sequence). The V end lost 4 bases, the J end lost 7 bases, and 16 bases lay between the germline ends. The CDR3 totals 14 residues. CDR3 loop: CASSTLQGRSGYTF. DNA for the CDR3: TGTGCCAGTAGTACTCTACAGGGAAGGTCTGGCTACACCTTC.

Here the CDR3 DNA reads TGTGCCAGCAGCTTGGCAACCGGGACAGGGCCCTATGGCTACACCTTC. Translating gives CASSLATGTGPYGYTF. The rearrangement joins TRBV5-5 to TRBJ1-2; 9 bases fit TRBD1. This CDR3 is built from 16 residues. Germline V CDR1 and CDR2: SGHKS, YYEKEE (reference sequence). V was pared by 0 bases and J by 4 bases, with 7 bases of the junction left unmatched. Complete variable domain (other parts from reference TRBV5-5 and TRBJ1-2): DAGVTQSPTHLIKTRGQQVTLRCSPISGHKSVSWYQQVLGQGPQFIFQYYEKEERGRGNFPDRFSARQFPNYSSELNVNALLLGDSALYLCASSLATGTGPYGYTFGSGTRLTVV.

This chain uses TRBV12-5 with TRBJ2-2; D possibly corresponds to TRBD1 (5 bases). Germline CDR1 and CDR2: LGHNT and FRNRAP. V lost 5 bases and J 6 bases, leaving 13 bases between the germline ends. The CDR3 extends over 14 amino acids. The CDR3 nucleotides are TGTGCTAGTGGTAGACGTTCAGGGTCCGGGGAGCTGTTTTTT. As protein: CASGRRSGSGELFF.

V usage is TRBV19 and J usage is TRBJ1-4, with TRBD1 as a possible D gene (5 bases). Germline V gene sequence: CDR1 LNHDA, CDR2 SQIVND (reference sequence). The germline V and J ends were trimmed by 5 bases and 3 bases, with 13 bases remaining between them. This CDR3 comprises 15 residues. This CDR3 reads CASSFGGTPNEKLFF. CDR3 DNA sequence: TGTGCCAGTAGTTTTGGGGGGACGCCTAATGAAAAACTGTTTTTT.

This clone occurred once. V and J are TRBV19 and TRBJ2-7, with D possibly matching TRBD2 (6 bases). V lost 1 base and J lost 1, with 11 bases in between. CDR3 length: 15 residues. Germline V CDR1 and CDR2: LNHDA, SQIVND (reference sequence). CDR3 bases: TGTGCCAGTAGTATAGTTAGCGGAATATCCTACGAGCAGTACTTC. Its protein is CASSIVSGISYEQYF.

This chain uses TRBV5-6 with TRBJ2-7, with 7 bases matching TRBD1. Germline V gives CDR1 SGHDT, CDR2 YYEEEE. The CDR3 loop spans 16 amino acids. J gave up 3 bases and V 3 bases, and 12 bases lay outside the gene matches. The CDR3, as DNA: TGTGCCAGCAGCTCGTCCTACAGGGGCAAGGGCTACGAGCAGTACTTC. This encodes CASSSSYRGKGYEQYF.

The rearrangement uses TRBV10-1 and TRBJ2-7, with TRBD2 identical over 8 bases. The V gene's germline CDR1 is WNHNN and CDR2 SYGVQD (reference sequence). This CDR3 is built from 12 residues. Trimming removed 6 bases from V and 4 bases from J; junction bases left unmatched: 2. This CDR3 reads CASRTGGYEQYF. The CDR3 DNA reads TGCGCCAGCAGAACGGGAGGGTACGAGCAGTACTTC.

This clone was observed a single time. This chain uses TRBV6-6 with TRBJ2-7, with unresolved D. The V gene's germline CDR1 is MNHNY and CDR2 SVGAGI (reference sequence). Trimming removed 8 bases from V and 2 bases from J, with 10 bases in between. The CDR3 has 12 amino acids. The CDR3 sequence: CASSPVPYEQYF. Written as DNA, the CDR3 is TGTGCCAGCTCTCCAGTTCCCTACGAGCAGTACTTC.

V is TRBV6-6 and J is TRBJ1-3; 7 bases align to TRBD1. J was trimmed by 1 base and V by 5 bases; bases with no gene match: 8. The CDR3 consists of 16 residues. CDR1 and CDR2 from the germline V gene are MNHNY and SVGAGI (reference sequence). The CDR3 DNA reads as TGTGCCAGCAGTCCCCGGGACAGACATTCTGGAAACACCATATATTTT. The encoded protein is CASSPRDRHSGNTIYF.

V usage is TRBV24-1 and J usage is TRBJ2-5, with a tentative D call TRBD2 (5 bases). The CDR3 runs 15 residues. V was cut by 0 bases and J by 1 base, with 8 bases left in between. The germline V gene encodes CDR1 KGHDR and CDR2 SFDVKD. The chain's CDR3 is CATSDLFEGQETQYF. The CDR3 coding sequence is TGTGCCACCAGTGATTTGTTCGAGGGCCAAGAGACCCAGTACTTC.

This chain connects TRBV6-2 or TRBV6-3 to TRBJ2-2, with D possibly matching TRBD2 (6 bases). The CDR3 is made up of 17 amino acids. With 4 bases removed from V and 2 bases from J, the gap between germline ends came to 17 bases. The V gene's germline CDR1 is MNHEY and CDR2 SVGEGT. The CDR3 DNA follows: TGTGCCAGCAGTTTTCCCGGGACTTTCGATAACACCGGGGAGCTGTTTTTT. This translates into CASSFPGTFDNTGELFF.

This rearrangement joins TRBV9 to TRBJ2-7; a possible D gene is TRBD2 (5 bases). V lost 0 bases and J lost 5, with 12 bases in between. This CDR3 is 14 amino acids long. Germline V gene sequence: CDR1 SGDLS, CDR2 YYNGEE. The CDR3: CASSVELRGNEQYF. The CDR3 DNA reads as TGTGCCAGCAGCGTAGAACTACGGGGTAACGAGCAGTACTTC.

The V call is TRBV5-1, the J call TRBJ2-7; 8 bases are shared with TRBD2. This CDR3 is 15 amino acids long. The junction had 7 bases not matched to a gene; V was cut back by 2 bases and J by 3 bases. Germline-derived CDR1 and CDR2 are SGHRS and YFSETQ. The CDR3 region has the DNA TGCGCCAGCAGCTTACGGTCCGGGACTAGCTACGAGCAGTACTTC. It translates to CASSLRSGTSYEQYF.

The genes are TRBV7-6 and TRBJ1-4; perhaps TRBD1 as D (6 bases). The length of the CDR3 is 15 residues. The ends were cut back, 1 base at V and 3 bases at J, with 9 bases in the middle. Germline V lookup: CDR1 SGHVS, CDR2 FNYEAQ. CDR3 nucleotides: TGTGCCAGCAGCTTAGGAGGGGGAGCTAATGAAAAACTGTTTTTT. Translation: CASSLGGGANEKLFF.

This clone showed up just a few times. This chain joins TRBV19 and TRBJ1-2; possible D gene TRBD1, 5 bases. V lost 5 bases, J lost 0 bases, and 13 bases lay in between. The CDR3 extends over 15 amino acids. Germline CDR1 LNHDA, CDR2 SQIVND (reference sequence). CDR3 DNA sequence: TGTGCCAGTAGTCCCCACCGGGGGTCTAACTATGGCTACACCTTC. Protein: CASSPHRGSNYGYTF.